One sample yielded the 26 T cell receptor beta chains listed below, sequenced in a study of T cells in Graves' hyperthyroidism and ophthalmopathy. RNA transcripts served as the template for amplifying TCR beta CDR3 regions. The study used the HTBI primer set for a first-round RT-PCR of the TCR CDR3. TCRdb analysed the multiplex PCR reads with MiXCR anew, one entry per CDR3 protein. This repertoire shows about 130,000 distinct CDR3 sequences, roughly 23% found once; its top ten account for roughly 73%. The sample was blood. These receptors originate from a woman between 45 and 65 years old with Graves' hyperthyroidism that later progressed to Graves' ophthalmopathy.

At least ten counts were recorded for this clonotype. The J gene is TRBJ2-7, the V gene TRBV15, with a possible D match to TRBD2 (5 bases). V was clipped by 1 base and J by 5 bases, with 12 bases between them. CDR3 length: 14 residues. Germline CDR1 LNHNV, CDR2 YYDKDF (reference sequence). The CDR3 loop is CATSRGGSRDEQYF. CDR3 bases: TGTGCCACCAGCAGAGGAGGGTCGAGGGACGAGCAGTACTTC.

The chain employs TRBV29-1 and TRBJ2-1; D might be TRBD1 or TRBD2, each matching 7 bases. The CDR3 loop spans 16 amino acids. Germline lookup yields CDR1 SQVTM and CDR2 ANQGSEA. The V gene lost 6 bases and the J gene lost 3 bases, with 21 bases spanning the gap. CDR3 region: CSVHTGDSGDYNEQFF. CDR3 sequence (DNA): TGCAGCGTGCACACCGGGGACAGCGGGGACTACAATGAGCAGTTCTTC.

This chain uses TRBV3-1 with TRBJ2-2; D is undetermined. CDR3 length equals 13 residues. CDR1 LGHDT and CDR2 YNNKEL come from the germline V gene (reference sequence). The germline V and J ends were trimmed by 1 base and 6 bases, with 6 bases remaining between them. DNA for the CDR3: TGTGCCAGCAGCCAAGGTTGGGCCGGGGAGCTGTTTTTT. It codes for CASSQGWAGELFF.

CDR3 residues: CASSLKQGLDYGYTF. CDR3 coding DNA: TGTGCCAGCAGCCTCAAACAGGGGTTAGACTATGGCTACACCTTC. J is TRBJ1-2 and V is TRBV7-2, with TRBD1 matching over 7 bases. CDR3 length: 15 amino acids. The J segment lost 3 bases and the V segment lost 5 bases, leaving 9 bases of the junction unmatched. Per the germline V gene, CDR1 is SGHTA and CDR2 is FQGNSA.

Remarks on this clonotype: A read error may be the cause here, since a much bigger clone is one base away. The V call is TRBV11-2, the J call TRBJ1-1, with D possibly being TRBD1 (6 bases). The CDR3 covers 13 residues. The germline CDR1 and CDR2 sequences are SGHAT and FQNNGV. With 4 bases removed from V and 3 bases from J, the gap between germline ends came to 9 bases. CDR3: CASSSDRDTEAFF. The CDR3 bases are TGTGCCAGCAGCTCGGACAGAGACACTGAAGCTTTCTTT. The entire variable domain, with the rest obtained from reference TRBV11-2 and TRBJ1-1, is as follows: EAGVAQSPRYKIIEKRQSVAFWCNPISGHATLYWYQQILGQGPKLLIQFQNNGVVDDSQLPKDRFSAERLKGVDSTLKIQPAKLEDSAVYLCASSSDRDTEAFFGQGTRLTVV.

The CDR3 DNA reads as TGCAGCGTTGACACCCCAGGAGGCTCGGGGAATGAGCAGTTCTTC. Translation gives CSVDTPGGSGNEQFF. The chain uses TRBV29-1 and TRBJ2-1; weak D call: TRBD2 (5 bases). CDR3 length: 15 amino acids. The germline CDR1 and CDR2 sequences are SQVTM and ANQGSEA. V lost 3 bases to trimming and J lost 7 bases, with 19 bases between them.

This clonotype was counted between two and nine times. V usage is TRBV2 and J usage is TRBJ1-3; D ambiguous. The V gene's germline CDR1 is SNHLY and CDR2 FYNNEI. This CDR3 spans 14 amino acids. The V gene lost 7 bases and the J gene lost 2 bases, with 12 bases spanning the gap. The CDR3 is CASTMALAGNTIYF. CDR3 sequence (DNA): TGTGCCAGCACCATGGCCTTAGCTGGAAACACCATATATTTT.

This clonotype has just a few counts. The chain employs TRBV4-1 and TRBJ1-4; D is ambiguous. This CDR3 comprises 15 residues. Germline-derived CDR1 and CDR2 are MGHRA and YSYEKL. With 0 bases removed from V and 4 bases from J, the gap between germline ends came to 9 bases. The CDR3 nucleotides read TGCGCCAGCAGCCAAGATTCCACAGTTAATGAAAAACTGTTTTTT. It encodes CASSQDSTVNEKLFF.

The chain couples TRBV15 to TRBJ2-1, with 7 bases aligning to TRBD2. CDR1 is LNHNV, CDR2 YYDKDF, per germline (reference sequence). After removal of 4 bases from V and 8 bases from J, the junction contained 14 bases not matched to a gene. The CDR3 runs 16 residues. CDR3 bases: TGTGCCACCAGCACCCCCCGGCAGGGAGGGGTCGATGAGCAGTTCTTC. Protein: CATSTPRQGGVDEQFF.

This clonotype was picked up many times. The rearrangement uses TRBV3-1 and TRBJ2-2; the D gene is possibly TRBD1 (5 bases). CDR3 length equals 15 residues. The germline V gene has CDR1 LGHDT and CDR2 YNNKEL (reference sequence). Deletions cut 1 base from V and 5 bases from J, with 11 bases between. The CDR3 region is CASSQATVRTGELFF. The CDR3 coding sequence is TGTGCCAGCAGCCAAGCGACAGTTAGGACCGGGGAGCTGTTTTTT.

Of note for this clonotype: A much larger clone differs from this one at a single base, so this may be a read error. The V and J genes are TRBV6-2 or TRBV6-3 and TRBJ2-3; D remains ambiguous. CDR1 is MNHEY, CDR2 SVGEGT, per germline. The V end lost 3 bases, the J end lost 5 bases, and 15 bases lay between the germline ends. The CDR3 consists of 15 residues. For the CDR3, the DNA is TGTGCCAGCAGTTATCTCCAAGCGAGTCTAGATACGCAGTATTTT. Translation: CASSYLQASLDTQYF.

This clonotype was observed many times. The V and J genes are TRBV7-2 and TRBJ2-3; maybe TRBD1 (7 bases). V was trimmed by 2 bases and J by 5 bases, leaving 8 bases between them. Per the germline V gene, CDR1 is SGHTA and CDR2 is FQGNSA. CDR3 length equals 13 residues. The CDR3 is CASSLQGGDTQYF. In nucleotides, the CDR3 is TGTGCCAGCAGCTTACAGGGGGGAGATACGCAGTATTTT.

Ten or more counts support this clonotype. The chain employs TRBV3-1 and TRBJ2-1; 13 bases line up with TRBD2. CDR3 length: 17 residues. Germline values: CDR1 LGHDT, CDR2 YNNKEL (reference sequence). The V gene end was trimmed by 4 bases and the J gene end by 7 bases; junction bases not matched to a gene: 10. CDR3 sequence: CASSPLRLAGGINEQFF. The CDR3 DNA sequence: TGTGCCAGCAGCCCCCTCCGACTAGCGGGGGGCATAAATGAGCAGTTCTTC.

This clonotype was seen ten or more times. The V gene is TRBV20-1, the J gene TRBJ2-2, with TRBD2 identical over 7 bases. Trimming removed 3 bases from V and 0 bases from J; junction bases left unmatched: 4. Germline values: CDR1 DFQATT, CDR2 SNEGSKA (reference sequence). The CDR3 has 15 amino acids. The CDR3 is CSASPAGPNTGELFF. CDR3 in DNA: TGCAGTGCTAGCCCAGCGGGACCGAACACCGGGGAGCTGTTTTTT.

This clonotype was counted only a few times. This chain joins TRBV7-2 and TRBJ1-6; possibly TRBD1 for D (5 bases). Per germline, CDR1 SGHTA and CDR2 FQGNSA. The CDR3 extends over 16 amino acids. The V end was cut by 0 bases, the J end by 5 bases, with 11 bases between. CDR3 in DNA: TGTGCCAGCAGCTTAGCTGCAGGGCTAAATAATTCACCCCTCCACTTT. It codes for CASSLAAGLNNSPLHF.

The table lists this clonotype with a few counts. The genes are TRBV28 and TRBJ2-6, with D uncertain. This CDR3 has 18 amino acids. V lost 5 bases and J 0 bases, leaving 17 bases between the germline ends. The germline CDR1 and CDR2 sequences are MDHEN and SYDVKM. The DNA of the CDR3 is TGTGCCAGCAGTCCGCCCGGACGGCCTCTCTCTGGGGCCAACGTCCTGACTTTC. Its translation is CASSPPGRPLSGANVLTF.

This clonotype appeared many times. This chain connects TRBV7-6 to TRBJ2-7, with 8 bases aligning to TRBD2. Per the germline V gene, CDR1 is SGHVS and CDR2 is FNYEAQ. The CDR3 is 15 amino acids. Losses at the gene ends were 5 bases for V and 7 bases for J; bases not matched to a gene: 13. The CDR3 sequence is CASSLPPGGRGEQYF. In DNA, the CDR3 is TGTGCCAGCAGCCTCCCCCCGGGGGGGCGCGGGGAGCAGTACTTC.

The chain couples TRBV28 to TRBJ1-1, with 8 positions matching TRBD1. From germline, CDR1 is MDHEN and CDR2 SYDVKM. This CDR3 contains 17 residues. V trimming: 4 bases; J trimming: 1 base; junction bases outside the gene matches: 11. In DNA form, the CDR3 reads TGTGCCAGCAGTTCGAGTGGGACAGGCGGTAAGAACACTGAAGCTTTCTTT. Amino acids: CASSSSGTGGKNTEAFF.

On this clonotype: The CDR3 ends on some other residue instead of the conserved phenylalanine or tryptophan, so this is likely a read error. The chain has TRBV20-1 and TRBJ2-1, with a possible D match to TRBD1 (6 bases). The germline gives CDR1 DFQATT, CDR2 SNEGSKA (reference sequence). The CDR3 spans 13 residues. Trimming pared 5 bases from V and 1 base from J, leaving 9 bases between. CDR3 DNA: TGCAGTGCTTCCGGGACATCCTACAATGAGCAGTTCTTA. Translating gives CSASGTSYNEQFL.

This clonotype came up many times. The CDR3 coding sequence is TGTGCCAGCAGCTTGGTGTTTACCGGGGAGCTGTTTTTT. Its translation is CASSLVFTGELFF. The chain couples TRBV5-8 to TRBJ2-2; no reliable D call. The V gene's germline CDR1 is SGHTS and CDR2 YDEGEE. Trimming shortened V by 0 bases and J by 5 bases, and 5 bases separated the two germline ends. CDR3 length equals 13 residues.

This clonotype was seen at least ten times. The chain couples TRBV6-1 to TRBJ2-1; perhaps TRBD1 as D (6 bases). CDR1 is MNHNS and CDR2 is SASEGT in the germline V gene. Trimming removed 7 bases at V and 2 bases at J, with 9 bases between. CDR3 length: 13 residues. The CDR3 protein is CASMGDTYNEQFF. The CDR3 DNA reads as TGTGCCAGCATGGGGGACACCTACAATGAGCAGTTCTTC.

The genes are TRBV5-1 and TRBJ2-1, with TRBD2 identical over 11 bases. The CDR3 sequence is 15 residues long. Trimming cost V 4 bases and J 5 bases; bases outside gene matches: 5. CDR1 SGHRS and CDR2 YFSETQ come from the germline V gene. The CDR3 region has the DNA TGCGCCAGCAGCCCCGGGACTAGCGGTCACAATGAGCAGTTCTTC. Amino acids: CASSPGTSGHNEQFF.

The chain uses TRBV6-2 or TRBV6-3 and TRBJ1-1; D ambiguous. The CDR3 loop spans 13 amino acids. Trimming left V 5 bases short and J 5 bases short, with 12 bases between. Germline V lookup: CDR1 MNHEY, CDR2 SVGEGT. CDR3 residues: CASSPGVLTEAFF. DNA of the CDR3: TGTGCCAGCAGTCCTGGGGTCTTGACTGAAGCTTTCTTT.

The sample holds many counts of this clonotype. The chain uses TRBV5-1 and TRBJ1-5, with D unresolved. V was shortened by 4 bases and J by 9 bases, with 17 bases between the two germline ends. The CDR3 covers 14 residues. The V gene's germline CDR1 is SGHRS and CDR2 YFSETQ. CDR3 loop: CASSKDGGHGPQHF. CDR3 coding DNA: TGCGCCAGCAGCAAGGACGGTGGCCATGGGCCCCAGCATTTT.

There are many counts of this clonotype. The chain links TRBV11-3 to TRBJ2-5; D is ambiguous. V lost 3 bases and J 5 bases, leaving 10 bases between the germline ends. The CDR3 loop spans 13 amino acids. Per the germline V gene, CDR1 is SGHNT and CDR2 is YENEEA. CDR3 loop: CASSFGPRETQYF. Here the CDR3 DNA reads TGTGCCAGCAGCTTCGGACCTCGGGAGACCCAGTACTTC.

This clonotype has ten or more counts. This CDR3 reads CASSPRGGTEAFF. CDR3 nucleotide sequence: TGTGCCAGCAGCCCCAGGGGCGGGACTGAAGCTTTCTTT. V and J are TRBV7-3 and TRBJ1-1; D is possibly TRBD1 (6 bases). The CDR3 has 13 residues. CDR1 SGHTA and CDR2 FQGTGA come from the germline V gene. V was cut by 5 bases and J by 5 bases, with 12 bases left in between.